This T cell receptor beta chain was observed in a study of lymphopenia after photon versus proton radiotherapy. Measured with immunoSEQ multiplex PCR; TCRdb has only the in-frame clones, and not every one. The repertoire holds tens of thousands of clones, with around 90% as singletons. This CDR3 comprises 14 residues. Looked up from germline, CDR1 is MNHNS and CDR2 is SASEGT. The V gene end was trimmed by 7 bases and the J gene end by 5 bases; junction bases not matched to a gene: 9. The material was peripheral blood, obtained from a patient treated with photon-based radiotherapy. This chain connects TRBV6-1 to TRBJ2-7; 9 bases agree with TRBD2. This receptor was obtained from a woman aged 40 to 49 with cholangiocarcinoma. CDR3 amino acids: CASKTGTSQNEQYF. CDR3 nucleotide sequence: TGTGCCAGCAAAACCGGGACTAGCCAGAACGAGCAGTACTTC.